The 28 T cell receptor beta chains in this list originate from one sample, sequenced in a study of CD8 T cells in ankylosing spondylitis. TCRdb analysed the 5' RACE reads with MiXCR anew, one entry per CDR3 protein. The sample has about 220,000 distinct CDR3 sequences, 25% to 30% seen once. The sequencing sample was made of blood, either unsorted or a sorted T cell fraction (not recorded which). Receptors were obtained from a male donor with ankylosing spondylitis or in good health (not recorded which).

This sequence joins TRBV6-5 and TRBJ2-1; 14 bases are shared with TRBD2. Germline lookup yields CDR1 MNHEY and CDR2 SVGAGI. The V segment lost 5 bases and the J segment 8 bases; nucleotides outside the gene matches: 11. The CDR3 length is 17 residues. CDR3 amino acids: CASSNIPGLAGVHEQFF. The CDR3 nucleotides read TGTGCCAGCAGTAACATCCCGGGACTAGCGGGAGTTCATGAGCAGTTCTTC.

This clonotype was picked up a small number of times. The V gene is TRBV20-1, the J gene TRBJ1-6; 9 bases match TRBD1. The CDR3 is 19 amino acids. V dropped 3 bases and J dropped 4; count of bases not matched to a gene: 16. The germline CDR1 and CDR2 sequences are DFQATT and SNEGSKA (reference sequence). CDR3 region: CSASLTPGQGGGYNSPLHF. As DNA, the CDR3 is TGCAGTGCTAGTCTAACTCCGGGACAGGGAGGGGGGTATAATTCACCCCTCCACTTT.

This clonotype was seen more than once but under ten times. The J gene is TRBJ2-1, the V gene TRBV10-3; 10 nucleotides match TRBD1. The V and J ends lost 6 bases and 5 bases, in that order; junction bases with no gene match: 13. The CDR3 extends over 17 amino acids. Germline CDR1 reads ENHRY; CDR2 reads SYGVKD. The CDR3 nucleotides are TGTGCCATCAGGGCCGGGACAGGGGCCCCGGAGGACAATGAGCAGTTCTTC. It yields the protein CAIRAGTGAPEDNEQFF.

CDR3 coding DNA: TGTGCCAGCAGCTCCACTGGGAGCGGGAGGGCCTCGTTGGGCAATGAGCAGTTCTTC. This sequence encodes CASSSTGSGRASLGNEQFF. The chain joins TRBV11-2 to TRBJ2-1; 10 bases map to TRBD2. The CDR3 runs to 19 residues. In germline, CDR1 is SGHAT, CDR2 FQNNGV. V lost 4 bases to trimming and J lost 6 bases; unmatched junction nucleotides: 18.

The chain employs TRBV29-1 and TRBJ2-5; 8 bases match TRBD1. Germline-derived CDR1 and CDR2 are SQVTM and ANQGSEA. V shed 1 base, J shed 5 bases, and the junction held 3 bases outside the gene matches. CDR3 size: 13 residues. CDR3 bases: TGCAGCGTTGAAGCAGGGGGCCGGGAGACCCAGTACTTC. This codes for CSVEAGGRETQYF.

This clonotype was seen repeatedly, ten times or more. V usage is TRBV20-1 and J usage is TRBJ2-1; no definite D call. Germline V lookup: CDR1 DFQATT, CDR2 SNEGSKA (reference sequence). The V end lost 6 bases, the J end lost 5 bases, and 8 bases lay between the germline ends. The CDR3 consists of 11 residues. CDR3 in amino acids: CSANRNNEQFF. The CDR3 nucleotides are TGCAGTGCGAACAGAAACAATGAGCAGTTCTTC.

The chain carries TRBV29-1 and TRBJ1-1, with D hard to call. Per germline, CDR1 SQVTM and CDR2 ANQGSEA. V lost 2 bases to trimming and J lost 4 bases, with 11 bases between them. The CDR3 covers 13 residues. CDR3 bases: TGCAGCGTTGAACGGCAGCAAGGCACTGAAGCTTTCTTT. Amino acid sequence: CSVERQQGTEAFF.

This clonotype was seen repeatedly, ten times or more. The chain has TRBV5-1 and TRBJ2-5; TRBD1 or TRBD2 may be the D gene (5 bases each). The CDR3 consists of 14 residues. V was trimmed by 3 bases and J by 2 bases, leaving 11 bases between them. CDR1 and CDR2 (germline): SGHRS, YFSETQ. For the CDR3, the DNA is TGCGCCAGCAGCTCCGGGACGGCTCAAGAGACCCAGTACTTC. Translating gives CASSSGTAQETQYF.

Ten or more counts support this clonotype. The gene calls are TRBV18 and TRBJ2-7; 9 positions match TRBD1. This CDR3 contains 16 residues. V was clipped by 6 bases and J by 0 bases; unmatched bases: 9. Per germline, CDR1 KGHSH and CDR2 LQKENI. This CDR3 is CASSRLPGQGSYEQYF. As DNA, the CDR3 is TGTGCCAGCTCGCGTCTTCCGGGACAGGGCTCCTACGAGCAGTACTTC.

This clonotype was seen more than once but under ten times. The V and J genes are TRBV7-3 and TRBJ2-1; 7 nucleotides line up with TRBD2. V was pared by 5 bases and J by 9 bases, with 4 bases of the junction left unmatched. The V gene's germline CDR1 is SGHTA and CDR2 FQGTGA. The CDR3 totals 12 residues. CDR3 region: CASSPGEGEQFF. The CDR3 DNA follows: TGTGCCAGCAGCCCTGGGGAGGGTGAGCAGTTCTTC. The complete variable domain, with remaining parts taken from reference TRBV7-3 and TRBJ2-1, reads GAGVSQTPSNKVTEKGKYVELRCDPISGHTALYWYRQSLGQGPEFLIYFQGTGAADDSGLPNDRFFAVRPEGSVSTLKIQRTERGDSAVYLCASSPGEGEQFFGPGTRLTVL.

The chain joins TRBV2 to TRBJ2-1, with D uncertain. Germline V gene data show CDR1 as SNHLY and CDR2 as FYNNEI. The germline V and J ends were trimmed by 3 bases and 2 bases, with 2 bases remaining between them. This CDR3 contains 12 residues. CDR3 sequence (DNA): TGTGCCAGCAGTGACGCCTACAATGAGCAGTTCTTC. Protein sequence: CASSDAYNEQFF.

A few counts support this clonotype. The genes are TRBV7-9 and TRBJ2-5, with 7 bases matching TRBD1. The CDR3 consists of 16 residues. The germline gives CDR1 SEHNR, CDR2 FQNEAQ (reference sequence). Trimming cost V 2 bases and J 1 base; bases outside gene matches: 7. This CDR3 is CASSLTGTAPQETQYF. CDR3 nucleotides: TGTGCCAGCAGCTTAACCGGGACAGCCCCCCAAGAGACCCAGTACTTC.

This clonotype occurred many times. The chain joins TRBV5-1 to TRBJ2-1, with D possibly TRBD1 on 5 matching bases. V was shortened by 1 base and J by 10 bases, with 12 bases between the two germline ends. CDR3 length: 13 amino acids. Germline values: CDR1 SGHRS, CDR2 YFSETQ. The CDR3 reads CASSLNYPGEQFF. The CDR3 nucleotides are TGCGCCAGCAGCTTGAACTACCCAGGGGAGCAGTTCTTC.

This clonotype was counted many times. The CDR3 reads CASSGIRAGGPPGELFF. The CDR3 coding sequence is TGTGCCAGCAGTGGGATAAGAGCGGGAGGGCCTCCCGGGGAGCTGTTTTTT. The genes are TRBV25-1 and TRBJ2-2; 10 bases map to TRBD2. J gave up 6 bases and V 4 bases, and 11 bases lay outside the gene matches. From germline, CDR1 is MGHDK and CDR2 SYGVNS. CDR3 length: 17 residues.

The gene calls are TRBV11-1 and TRBJ2-7; TRBD1 matches at 7 bases. The V gene end was trimmed by 5 bases and the J gene end by 4 bases; junction bases not matched to a gene: 5. CDR3 length equals 13 residues. Germline V gene sequence: CDR1 SGHAT, CDR2 FQDESV (reference sequence). The chain's CDR3 is CASSVTGEYEQYF. CDR3 nucleotides: TGTGCCAGCAGCGTAACAGGGGAATACGAGCAGTACTTC.

This clonotype was detected many times. Because the CDR3 is missing its conserved closing phenylalanine or tryptophan, this is likely a read error. The genes are TRBV5-1 and TRBJ1-2; no clear D. The germline gives CDR1 SGHRS, CDR2 YFSETQ. CDR3 length equals 14 residues. Trimming shortened V by 0 bases and J by 2 bases, and 8 bases separated the two germline ends. CDR3 loop: CASSLDSPNYGYTL. The CDR3 DNA reads as TGCGCCAGCAGCTTGGACAGCCCCAACTATGGCTACACCCTC.

The gene calls are TRBV5-4 and TRBJ1-2, with D tentatively TRBD1 (5 bases). The V and J ends lost 3 bases and 4 bases respectively, with 16 bases between them. This CDR3 is 15 amino acids long. CDR1 is SGHNT, CDR2 YYREEE, per germline (reference sequence). The CDR3 DNA sequence: TGTGCCAGCAGCTCGGGGGTGGAGCTAGGCTATGGCTACACCTTC. Amino acid sequence: CASSSGVELGYGYTF.

The rearrangement uses TRBV29-1 and TRBJ2-1; no definite D call. The germline gives CDR1 SQVTM, CDR2 ANQGSEA. CDR3 length: 14 amino acids. Trimming stripped 0 bases from V and 7 bases from J, with 13 bases between. DNA for the CDR3: TGCAGCGTTGAAGATCGTCCCCCGACGAATGAGCAGTTCTTC. This translates into CSVEDRPPTNEQFF.

As for this clonotype: A much larger clone is a single base away; this may be a read error. The chain employs TRBV2 and TRBJ2-5; no definite D call. V dropped 4 bases and J dropped 2 bases, with 17 bases sitting between them. CDR1 and CDR2 from the germline V gene are SNHLY and FYNNEI. This CDR3 region has 16 residues. The CDR3: CASSVPLSLPQETQYF. The CDR3 bases are TGTGCCAGCAGTGTTCCATTATCCCTACCTCAAGAGACCCAGTACTTC.

In this sample, this clonotype turned up many times. The chain carries TRBV6-1 and TRBJ1-5; 8 nucleotides match TRBD1. V gave up 10 bases and J gave up 1 base; unmatched junction bases: 9. The germline CDR1 and CDR2 sequences are MNHNS and SASEGT. The CDR3 runs 15 residues. The CDR3 DNA follows: TGTGCCACTGGAGGACAGGGCGGAAGCAATCAGCCCCAGCATTTT. Translating gives CATGGQGGSNQPQHF.

In this sample, this clonotype turned up many times. This chain links TRBV27 with TRBJ1-5, with no clear D. The CDR3 loop spans 13 amino acids. Germline values: CDR1 MNHEY, CDR2 SMNVEV (reference sequence). V lost 2 bases, J lost 5 bases, and 7 bases lay in between. CDR3 amino acids: CASSLIRDQPQHF. CDR3 bases: TGTGCCAGCAGTTTAATTAGGGATCAGCCCCAGCATTTT.

In this sample, this clonotype turned up many times. The genes are TRBV4-2 and TRBJ2-5; 7 nucleotides line up with TRBD1. CDR1 LGHNA and CDR2 YNFKEQ come from the germline V gene. The junction had 2 bases not matched to a gene; V was cut back by 0 bases and J by 1 base. This CDR3 has 15 amino acids. Written as DNA, the CDR3 is TGTGCCAGCAGCCAAGATTGGGACAGCCAAGAGACCCAGTACTTC. Translating it yields CASSQDWDSQETQYF.

The chain uses TRBV29-1 and TRBJ1-4; D is perhaps TRBD1 (5 bases). The CDR3 is 12 amino acids. CDR1 SQVTM and CDR2 ANQGSEA come from the germline V gene. Deletions cut 4 bases from V and 7 bases from J, with 10 bases between. In DNA form, the CDR3 reads TGCAGCGTTGCAGGGACGGCTGAAAAACTGTTTTTT. Translating gives CSVAGTAEKLFF.

This clonotype was detected only a few times. The chain employs TRBV6-1 and TRBJ2-7; a possible D gene is TRBD1 (6 bases). CDR3 size: 13 residues. V lost 6 bases and J 1 base, leaving 10 bases between the germline ends. CDR1 is MNHNS and CDR2 is SASEGT in the germline V gene. CDR3 DNA: TGTGCCAGCAGACAGGGAATGTCCTACGAGCAGTACTTC. Its protein product is CASRQGMSYEQYF.

This chain joins TRBV10-3 and TRBJ2-3, with 12 bases aligning to TRBD2. Germline V CDR1 and CDR2: ENHRY, SYGVKD. The CDR3 sequence is 16 residues long. V lost 10 bases to trimming and J lost 0 bases; unmatched junction nucleotides: 8. This CDR3 reads CATLWTSGISTDTQYF. The CDR3 region has the DNA TGTGCCACCCTTTGGACTAGCGGGATAAGCACAGATACGCAGTATTTT.

This clonotype showed up many times. The rearrangement joins TRBV11-2 to TRBJ2-5; D is uncertain. V gave up 7 bases and J gave up 4 bases, with 16 bases separating them. Germline V lookup: CDR1 SGHAT, CDR2 FQNNGV. The CDR3 totals 14 residues. DNA of the CDR3: TGTGCCAGCACCTCCCGACCTGGTCCAGAGACCCAGTACTTC. Translated: CASTSRPGPETQYF.

In its sample, this clonotype was seen many times. The V and J genes are TRBV12-3 or TRBV12-4 and TRBJ2-3; no clear D gene. V was trimmed by 10 bases and J by 4 bases, leaving 18 bases between them. The CDR3 spans 14 residues. CDR3 bases: TGTGCCATAAACCTCGCCGGTAATTCAGATACGCAGTATTTT. This gives the protein CAINLAGNSDTQYF.

This clonotype has at least ten counts. The rearrangement uses TRBV18 and TRBJ2-5, with 7 bases matching TRBD2. The CDR3 has 14 residues. Per the germline V gene, CDR1 is KGHSH and CDR2 is LQKENI. Trimming took 4 bases from V and 5 from J; bases not matched to a gene: 7. The CDR3 protein is CASSLAGVRETQYF. CDR3 sequence (DNA): TGTGCCAGCTCACTTGCGGGAGTCCGGGAGACCCAGTACTTC.